Sequencing of this T cell receptor (beta chain) was carried out in a study of control samples from healthy donors and cancer patients. Produced via immunoSEQ multiplex PCR; TCRdb's table is partial and in-frame only. The sample contains some 78,000 clones, roughly 89% of which appear only once. CDR1 and CDR2 (germline): SEHNR, FQNEAQ (reference sequence). The CDR3 is made up of 13 amino acids. Notes on this clone: Compared with germline, one end of the junction differs, possibly owing to a read error.

The TCR comes from a woman aged 55-69 years in good health. The rearrangement joins TRBV7-9 to TRBJ2-7; TRBD1 is a possible D gene (5 bases). Sequences were obtained from blood. CDR3 loop: CASSDLRGPDSHF. The CDR3 DNA follows: TGTGCCAGCAGCGACCTTAGGGGTCCCGACAGTCATTTC.